This TCR beta chain was captured in a study of shared clonotypes between healthy human individuals. Only CD45RO-negative cells positively selected for CCR7 counted as naive CD8 cells, so terminally differentiated effector memory CD45RA+ cells were excluded. About this clone: Its antigen remains unknown.

Germline-derived CDR1 and CDR2 are LNHNV and YYDKDF (reference sequence). Trimming removed 9 bases at V and 0 bases at J, with 12 bases between. This CDR3 region has 14 residues. Profiled with immunoSEQ multiplex PCR; TCRdb holds only in-frame clones, not every one. Here the sample spans about 680,000 clones, under 95% being singletons. The study, taken as a whole, reports: A reduction in generation probabilities was seen for non-shared clonotypes relative to those shared by all four donors.

The rearrangement links TRBV15 to TRBJ2-1; D not resolved. The clonotype originates from a man aged 25 to 40 in good health. The specimen sequenced was naive CD8+ T cells sorted from blood. The CDR3 sequence is CATKGPGSYNEQFF. The CDR3 nucleotides read TGTGCCACTAAGGGCCCGGGCTCCTACAATGAGCAGTTCTTC.